Below, 20 T cell receptor beta chains from the same sample are listed, as sequenced in a study of blood T cell repertoires in COVID-19. Sequencing used immunoSEQ multiplex PCR; TCRdb keeps in-frame clones, though not all of them. The sample records roughly 46,000 clones, over 75% being singletons. The sample was peripheral blood. The receptors shown here come from a human donor in a cohort sampled during active COVID-19. The donor label of this sample is uncertain.

CDR3 in amino acids: CASSESVAGGTRRSYEQYF. CDR3 DNA: TGCGCCAGCAGTGAGTCGGTCGCAGGGGGCACAAGACGGTCCTACGAGCAGTACTTC. This chain connects TRBV10-2 to TRBJ2-7, with TRBD1 matching 8 bases. CDR1 and CDR2 from the germline V gene are WSHSY and SAAADI. The V and J ends lost 0 bases and 1 base, in that order; junction bases with no gene match: 14. The CDR3 spans 19 residues.

This clone was counted once. The chain carries TRBV5-1 and TRBJ2-2; no clear D gene. The germline V gene encodes CDR1 SGHRS and CDR2 YFSETQ. V lost 2 bases to trimming and J lost 6 bases, with 11 bases between them. CDR3 length: 14 amino acids. In DNA, the CDR3 is TGCGCCAGCAGCTTAATCCTAGACTCCGGGGAGCTGTTTTTT. Amino acid sequence: CASSLILDSGELFF.

The chain is built from TRBV3-1 (or the pseudogene TRBV3-2) and TRBJ1-4, with 7 positions matching TRBD1. Germline V CDR1 and CDR2: LGHDT, YNNKEL (reference sequence). The CDR3 spans 13 residues. Losses at the gene ends were 1 base for V and 7 bases for J; bases not matched to a gene: 0. CDR3 sequence reads: CASSQAGGEKLFF. The CDR3 coding sequence is TGTGCCAGCAGCCAAGCAGGGGGTGAAAAACTGTTTTTT.

This clone was observed a single time. The J gene is TRBJ1-6, the V gene TRBV9; 9 bases fit TRBD1. With V trimmed by 0 bases and J by 7 bases, 5 bases remained unmatched. This CDR3 is built from 16 residues. From germline, CDR1 is SGDLS and CDR2 YYNGEE. The DNA for the CDR3 is TGTGCCAGCAGCGTAGACTGGACAGGGGAAAATTCACCCCTCCACTTT. Translating gives CASSVDWTGENSPLHF.

The V and J genes are TRBV6-5 and TRBJ2-4; D may be TRBD1 (7 bases). The CDR3 is 15 residues long. V was trimmed by 10 bases and J by 0 bases, leaving 16 bases between them. In germline, CDR1 is MNHEY, CDR2 SVGAGI. The CDR3 loop is CATIRGDIAKNIQYF. The DNA for the CDR3 is TGTGCCACCATCAGGGGGGACATAGCCAAAAACATTCAGTACTTC.

The CDR3 protein is CASSNKRGGDTQYF. The DNA of the CDR3 is TGTGCCAGCAGCAACAAGAGGGGGGGAGATACGCAGTATTTT. The J gene is TRBJ2-3, the V gene TRBV2, with a possible D match to TRBD2 (7 bases). This CDR3 has 14 residues. In germline, CDR1 is SNHLY, CDR2 FYNNEI. V lost 6 bases and J lost 5, with 15 bases in between.

The V and J genes are TRBV2 and TRBJ1-4; D may be TRBD1 (6 bases). This CDR3 has 15 amino acids. Trimming left V 3 bases short and J 10 bases short, with 18 bases between. Germline V lookup: CDR1 SNHLY, CDR2 FYNNEI. The CDR3 reads CASSEDLRFRGKLFF. In DNA, the CDR3 is TGTGCCAGCAGTGAGGACCTCCGCTTCAGGGGAAAACTGTTTTTT.

A single count supports this clone. CDR3 nucleotide sequence: TGTGCCAGCAGCTTGGAATCCAGGAACACTGAAGCTTTCTTT. It specifies CASSLESRNTEAFF. The gene calls are TRBV5-5 and TRBJ1-1, with D unclear. Per the germline V gene, CDR1 is SGHKS and CDR2 is YYEKEE (reference sequence). V gave up 0 bases and J gave up 1 base, with 7 bases separating them. The CDR3 extends over 14 amino acids.

The chain recombines TRBV5-4 with TRBJ2-5; D may be TRBD1 (6 bases). The CDR3 length is 14 residues. In germline, CDR1 is SGHNT, CDR2 YYREEE (reference sequence). The V end lost 3 bases, the J end lost 3 bases, and 12 bases lay between the germline ends. The CDR3 region has the DNA TGTGCCAGCAGCTCACAGGGATCAGAAGAGACCCAGTACTTC. The encoded protein is CASSSQGSEETQYF.

The gene calls are TRBV9 and TRBJ2-1; 8 bases line up with TRBD2. The V and J ends lost 0 bases and 7 bases, in that order; junction bases with no gene match: 3. CDR1 is SGDLS and CDR2 is YYNGEE in the germline V gene. This CDR3 is built from 14 residues. CDR3 sequence: CASSVAGGVNEQFF. Written as DNA, the CDR3 is TGTGCCAGCAGCGTAGCCGGGGGGGTAAATGAGCAGTTCTTC.

The J gene is TRBJ1-6, the V gene TRBV9; D ambiguous. The germline CDR1 and CDR2 sequences are SGDLS and YYNGEE. This CDR3 spans 13 amino acids. Between the trimmed V and J ends, which lost 4 bases and 10 bases, there was a span of 12 bases. For the CDR3, the DNA is TGTGCCAGCAGCACCGACTCACGGTCACCCCTCCACTTT. Translated, it gives CASSTDSRSPLHF.

V is TRBV9 and J is TRBJ1-1; D not resolved. This CDR3 region has 13 residues. Germline V lookup: CDR1 SGDLS, CDR2 YYNGEE. Trimming took off 0 bases at V and 4 bases at J, with 7 bases between the two ends. Written as DNA, the CDR3 is TGTGCCAGCAGCGTAGTGGTGAGCACTGAAGCTTTCTTT. Translation gives CASSVVVSTEAFF.

The chain is built from TRBV10-3 and TRBJ1-3, with TRBD1 as a possible D gene (6 bases). Germline CDR1 and CDR2: ENHRY and SYGVKD. V lost 6 bases, J lost 0 bases, and 9 bases lay in between. The CDR3 sequence is 14 residues long. The CDR3 bases are TGTGCCATCAGGGGGGACAACTCTGGAAACACCATATATTTT. The encoded protein is CAIRGDNSGNTIYF.

This clone was detected once. The chain links TRBV6-5 to TRBJ1-5; the D is unclear. Germline values: CDR1 MNHEY, CDR2 SVGAGI. V was shortened by 5 bases and J by 0 bases, with 11 bases between the two germline ends. CDR3 size: 15 residues. CDR3 coding DNA: TGTGCCAGCAGTCCCAGGTTGAGTAGCAATCAGCCCCAGCATTTT. This gives the protein CASSPRLSSNQPQHF.

This rearrangement joins TRBV6-5 to TRBJ2-7; 7 nucleotides align to TRBD1. Germline CDR1 and CDR2: MNHEY and SVGAGI. The length of the CDR3 is 15 residues. Germline trimming cut 5 bases from V and 0 bases from J; bases unmatched to any gene: 7. The CDR3 DNA follows: TGTGCCAGCAGTCCCACCGGGACAGCCTCCTACGAGCAGTACTTC. It specifies CASSPTGTASYEQYF.

The rearrangement joins TRBV4-1 to TRBJ1-6; TRBD1 aligns across 7 bases. CDR3 size: 14 residues. Germline values: CDR1 MGHRA, CDR2 YSYEKL. Trimming took 3 bases from V and 6 from J; bases not matched to a gene: 2. The CDR3 sequence is CASSQGTVNSPLHF. The CDR3 nucleotides read TGCGCCAGCAGCCAGGGGACAGTTAATTCACCCCTCCACTTT.

The chain couples TRBV6-6 to TRBJ1-5, with 8 positions matching TRBD1. CDR3 length equals 14 residues. The J segment lost 2 bases and the V segment lost 11 bases, leaving 8 bases of the junction unmatched. Germline V CDR1 and CDR2: MNHNY, SVGAGI (reference sequence). CDR3: CAARMTGGNQPQHF. The CDR3 DNA is TGTGCCGCCCGGATGACAGGGGGCAATCAGCCCCAGCATTTT.

The chain links TRBV11-2 to TRBJ2-1; 8 nucleotides align to TRBD1. The germline V gene has CDR1 SGHAT and CDR2 FQNNGV. V lost 4 bases and J lost 6; bases outside the gene matches: 11. The CDR3 sequence is 16 residues long. CDR3 coding DNA: TGTGCCAGCAGCTCCCCCAAGGGGACAGGCGCCAATGAGCAGTTCTTC. It translates to CASSSPKGTGANEQFF.

The gene calls are TRBV3-1 (or the pseudogene TRBV3-2) and TRBJ2-6; no definite D call. Germline CDR1 reads LGHDT; CDR2 reads YNNKEL (reference sequence). V was clipped by 0 bases and J by 0 bases, with 6 bases between them. The CDR3 consists of 16 residues. The CDR3: CASSQDHSSGANVLTF. The DNA for the CDR3 is TGTGCCAGCAGCCAAGATCACAGCTCTGGGGCCAACGTCCTGACTTTC.

V and J are TRBV4-1 and TRBJ2-3, with D hard to call. There are 14 residues in the CDR3. V gave up 4 bases and J gave up 5 bases, with 13 bases separating them. Per the germline V gene, CDR1 is MGHRA and CDR2 is YSYEKL. CDR3 loop: CASSLQANLDTQYF. CDR3 nucleotide sequence: TGCGCCAGCAGCCTCCAGGCCAATTTAGATACGCAGTATTTT.